This TCR beta chain appears in the sequencing data of a study of human T cells and chemical hapten exposure. Overall study findings and caveats: PT1 expanded TCR numbers tracked positively with patch test score.

There are a few counts of this clonotype. Its antigen is currently unknown. The germline gives CDR1 SGHRS, CDR2 YFSETQ. J gave up 2 bases and V 2 bases, and 4 bases lay outside the gene matches. The CDR3 spans 15 residues. Individual cDNA molecules (in the library) carried attached unique molecular identifiers. TCRdb called the RACE reads again in MiXCR, with one record for every CDR3 protein. The sample lists 85,000 to 100,000 distinct CDR3 sequences; 27% were seen once. Specified time point: patch test 3, about 24 weeks after DPC sensitization. This sample's treatment: therapeutic diphenylcyclopropenone sensitization with weekly scalp DPC.

The sample consisted of whole blood, taken in connection with sensitization to the hapten diphenylcyclopropenone (DPC). This clonotype was obtained from a man aged 35 to 55 with alopecia areata. Some clones in this sample may be carry-over from other donors' samples. V usage is TRBV5-1 and J usage is TRBJ1-3; 7 bases are a match to TRBD1. The CDR3 spells CASSLGDRAGNTIYF. CDR3 bases: TGCGCCAGCAGCTTAGGAGACAGGGCTGGAAACACCATATATTTT.